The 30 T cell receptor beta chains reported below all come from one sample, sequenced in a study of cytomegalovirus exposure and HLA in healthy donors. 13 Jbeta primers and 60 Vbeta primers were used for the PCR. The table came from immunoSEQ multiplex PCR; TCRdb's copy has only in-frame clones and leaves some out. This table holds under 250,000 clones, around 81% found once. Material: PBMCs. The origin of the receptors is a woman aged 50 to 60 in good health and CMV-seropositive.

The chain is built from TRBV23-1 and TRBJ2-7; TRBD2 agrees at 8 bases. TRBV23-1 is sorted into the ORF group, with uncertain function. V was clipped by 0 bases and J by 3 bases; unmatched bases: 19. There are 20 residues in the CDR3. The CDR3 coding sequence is TGCGCCAGCAGTCAATCCCCGGGGAGCGGGGGCCCCAAATTGTACTACGAGCAGTACTTC. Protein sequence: CASSQSPGSGGPKLYYEQYF.

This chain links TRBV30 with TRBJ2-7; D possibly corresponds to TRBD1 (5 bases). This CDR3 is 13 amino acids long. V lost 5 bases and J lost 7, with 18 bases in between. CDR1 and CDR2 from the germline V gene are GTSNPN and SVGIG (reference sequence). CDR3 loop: CAWEAEVREEQYF. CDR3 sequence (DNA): TGTGCCTGGGAGGCCGAGGTCAGGGAAGAGCAGTACTTC.

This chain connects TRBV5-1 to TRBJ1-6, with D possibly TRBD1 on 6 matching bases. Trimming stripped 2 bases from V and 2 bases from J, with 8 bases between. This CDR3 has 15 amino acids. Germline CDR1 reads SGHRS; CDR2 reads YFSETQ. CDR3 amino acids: CASSFGDTYNSPLHF. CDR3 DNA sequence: TGCGCCAGCAGCTTCGGGGACACCTATAATTCACCCCTCCACTTT. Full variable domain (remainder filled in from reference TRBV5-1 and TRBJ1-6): KAGVTQTPRYLIKTRGQQVTLSCSPISGHRSVSWYQQTPGQGLQFLFEYFSETQRNKGNFPGRFSGRQFSNSRSEMNVSTLELGDSALYLCASSFGDTYNSPLHFGNGTRLTVT.

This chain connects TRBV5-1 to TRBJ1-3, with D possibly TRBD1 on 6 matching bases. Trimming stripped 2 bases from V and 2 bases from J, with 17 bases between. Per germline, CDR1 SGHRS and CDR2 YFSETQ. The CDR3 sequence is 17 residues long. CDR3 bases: TGCGCCAGCAGCTTTCAGGGACAAGGACTTCCTGGAAACACCATATATTTT. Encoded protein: CASSFQGQGLPGNTIYF. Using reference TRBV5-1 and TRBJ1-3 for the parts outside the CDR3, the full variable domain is KAGVTQTPRYLIKTRGQQVTLSCSPISGHRSVSWYQQTPGQGLQFLFEYFSETQRNKGNFPGRFSGRQFSNSRSEMNVSTLELGDSALYLCASSFQGQGLPGNTIYFGEGSWLTVV.

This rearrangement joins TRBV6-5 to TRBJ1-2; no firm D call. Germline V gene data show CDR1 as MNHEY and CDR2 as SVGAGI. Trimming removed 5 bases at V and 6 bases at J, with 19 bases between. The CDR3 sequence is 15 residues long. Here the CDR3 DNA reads TGTGCCAGCAGTCCTACTATCTCTGGCGCCGATGGCTACACCTTC. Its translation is CASSPTISGADGYTF.

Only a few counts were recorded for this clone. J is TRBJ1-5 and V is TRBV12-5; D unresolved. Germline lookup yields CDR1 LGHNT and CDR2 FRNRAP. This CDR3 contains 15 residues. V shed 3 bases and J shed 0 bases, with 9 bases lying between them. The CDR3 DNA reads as TGTGCTAGTGGTTTTTATGACTATAGCAATCAGCCCCAGCATTTT. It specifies CASGFYDYSNQPQHF. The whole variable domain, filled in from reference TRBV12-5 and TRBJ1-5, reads DARVTQTPRHKVTEMGQEVTMRCQPILGHNTVFWYRQTMMQGLELLAYFRNRAPLDDSGMPKDRFSAEMPDATLATLKIQPSEPRDSAVYFCASGFYDYSNQPQHFGDGTRLSIL.

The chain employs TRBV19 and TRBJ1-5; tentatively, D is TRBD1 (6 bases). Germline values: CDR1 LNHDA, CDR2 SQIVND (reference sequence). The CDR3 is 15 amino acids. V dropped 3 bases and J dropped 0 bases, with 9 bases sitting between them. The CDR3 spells CASSMGQPSNQPQHF. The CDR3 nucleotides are TGTGCCAGTAGTATGGGACAACCTAGCAATCAGCCCCAGCATTTT.

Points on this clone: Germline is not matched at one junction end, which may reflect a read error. CDR3 DNA sequence: TGTGCCGGGAGGGACAGGGCTGGCGGCTACACCTTC. Translating gives CAGRDRAGGYTF. This sequence joins TRBV30 and TRBJ1-2; 9 bases align to TRBD1. CDR3 size: 12 residues. Looked up from germline, CDR1 is GTSNPN and CDR2 is SVGIG (reference sequence).

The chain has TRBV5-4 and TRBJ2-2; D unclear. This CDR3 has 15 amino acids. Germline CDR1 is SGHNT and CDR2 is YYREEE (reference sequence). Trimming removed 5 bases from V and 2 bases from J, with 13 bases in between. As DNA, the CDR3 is TGTGCCAGCAGACCTCGCACACCTAACACCGGGGAGCTGTTTTTT. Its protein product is CASRPRTPNTGELFF.

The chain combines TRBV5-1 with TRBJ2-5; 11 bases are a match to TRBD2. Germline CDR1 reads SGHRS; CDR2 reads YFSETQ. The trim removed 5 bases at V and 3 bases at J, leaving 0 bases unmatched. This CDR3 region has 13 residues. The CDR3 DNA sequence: TGCGCCAGCAGACTAGCGGGAGAAGAGACCCAGTACTTC. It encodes CASRLAGEETQYF.

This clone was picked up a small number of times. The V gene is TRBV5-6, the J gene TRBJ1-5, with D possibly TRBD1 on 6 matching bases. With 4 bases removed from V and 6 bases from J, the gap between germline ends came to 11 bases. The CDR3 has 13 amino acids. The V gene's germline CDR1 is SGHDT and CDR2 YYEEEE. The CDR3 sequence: CASSHRAGQPQHF. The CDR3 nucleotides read TGTGCCAGCAGCCACAGGGCCGGTCAGCCCCAGCATTTT.

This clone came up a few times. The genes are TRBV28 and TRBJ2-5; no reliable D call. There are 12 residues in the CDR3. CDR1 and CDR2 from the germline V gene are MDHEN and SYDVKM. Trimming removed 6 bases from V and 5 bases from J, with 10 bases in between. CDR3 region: CASSLLPETQYF. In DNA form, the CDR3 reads TGTGCCAGCAGCCTACTCCCGGAGACCCAGTACTTC.

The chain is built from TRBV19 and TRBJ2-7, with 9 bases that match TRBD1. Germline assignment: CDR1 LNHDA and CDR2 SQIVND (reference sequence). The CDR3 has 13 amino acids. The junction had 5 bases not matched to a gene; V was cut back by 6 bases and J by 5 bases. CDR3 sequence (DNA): TGTGCCAGTAGAACCAGGACAGGGGACGAGCAGTACTTC. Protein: CASRTRTGDEQYF.

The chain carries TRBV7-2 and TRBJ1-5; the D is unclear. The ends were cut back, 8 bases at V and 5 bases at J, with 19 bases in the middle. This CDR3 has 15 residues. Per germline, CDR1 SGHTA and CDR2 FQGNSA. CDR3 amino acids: CASGDQLGGDQPQHF. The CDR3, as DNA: TGTGCCAGCGGAGATCAATTGGGAGGTGATCAGCCCCAGCATTTT.

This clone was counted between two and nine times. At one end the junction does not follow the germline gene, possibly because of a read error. The CDR3 protein is CASSEDFHEQYF. DNA of the CDR3: TGTGCCAGCAGCGAAGATTTCCACGAGCAGTACTTC. This chain connects TRBV6-1 to TRBJ2-5; D ambiguous. The J call is doubtful: the DNA matches TRBJ2-7 better. This CDR3 has 12 residues. CDR1 is MNHNS and CDR2 is SASEGT in the germline V gene.

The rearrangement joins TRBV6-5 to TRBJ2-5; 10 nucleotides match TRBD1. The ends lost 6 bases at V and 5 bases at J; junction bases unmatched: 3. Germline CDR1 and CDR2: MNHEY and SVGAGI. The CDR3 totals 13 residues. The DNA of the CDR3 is TGTGCCAGCAGGGGACAGGGGCGCGAGACCCAGTACTTC. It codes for CASRGQGRETQYF.

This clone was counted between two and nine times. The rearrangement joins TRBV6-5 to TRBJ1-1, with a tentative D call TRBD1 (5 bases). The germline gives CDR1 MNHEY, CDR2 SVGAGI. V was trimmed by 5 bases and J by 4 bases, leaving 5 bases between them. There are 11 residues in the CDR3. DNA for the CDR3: TGTGCCAGCAGTGACAGCACTGAAGCTTTCTTT. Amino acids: CASSDSTEAFF.

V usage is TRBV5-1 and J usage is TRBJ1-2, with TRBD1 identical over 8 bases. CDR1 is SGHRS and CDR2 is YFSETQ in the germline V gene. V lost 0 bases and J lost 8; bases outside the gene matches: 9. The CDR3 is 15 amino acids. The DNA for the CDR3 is TGCGCCAGCAGCTTGGGCGGTACAGGGGGGAAAGGCTACACCTTC. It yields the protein CASSLGGTGGKGYTF. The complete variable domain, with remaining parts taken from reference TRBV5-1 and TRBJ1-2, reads KAGVTQTPRYLIKTRGQQVTLSCSPISGHRSVSWYQQTPGQGLQFLFEYFSETQRNKGNFPGRFSGRQFSNSRSEMNVSTLELGDSALYLCASSLGGTGGKGYTFGSGTRLTVV.

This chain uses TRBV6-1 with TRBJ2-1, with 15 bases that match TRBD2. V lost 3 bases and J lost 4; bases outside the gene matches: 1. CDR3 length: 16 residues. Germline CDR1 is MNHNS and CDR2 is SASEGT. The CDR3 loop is CASSDGTSGGYNEQFF. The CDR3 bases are TGTGCCAGCAGTGACGGGACTAGCGGGGGGTACAATGAGCAGTTCTTC.

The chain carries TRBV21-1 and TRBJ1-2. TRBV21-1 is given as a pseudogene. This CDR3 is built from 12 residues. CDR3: CASSGGGYGYTF. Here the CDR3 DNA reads TGTGCCAGCAGCGGAGGTGGCTATGGCTACACCTTC.

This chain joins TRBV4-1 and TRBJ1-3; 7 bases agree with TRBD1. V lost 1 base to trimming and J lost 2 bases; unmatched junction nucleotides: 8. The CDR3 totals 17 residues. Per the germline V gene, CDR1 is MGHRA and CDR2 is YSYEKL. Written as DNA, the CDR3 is TGCGCCAGCAGCCAAGGCCGGGACAGCGAGACTGGAAACACCATATATTTT. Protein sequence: CASSQGRDSETGNTIYF.

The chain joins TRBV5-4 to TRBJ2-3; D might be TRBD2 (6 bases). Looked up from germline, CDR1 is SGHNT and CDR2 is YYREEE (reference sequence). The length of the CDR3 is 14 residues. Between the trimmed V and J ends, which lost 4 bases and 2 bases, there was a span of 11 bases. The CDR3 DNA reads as TGTGCCAGCAGCCGGGGACTCCCCACAGATACGCAGTATTTT. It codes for CASSRGLPTDTQYF.

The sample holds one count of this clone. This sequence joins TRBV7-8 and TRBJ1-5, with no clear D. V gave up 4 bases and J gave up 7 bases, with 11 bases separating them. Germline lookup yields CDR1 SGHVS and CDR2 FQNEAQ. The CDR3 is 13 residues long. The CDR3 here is CASSSELGQPQHF. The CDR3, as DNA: TGTGCCAGCAGCTCGGAACTAGGGCAGCCCCAGCATTTT.

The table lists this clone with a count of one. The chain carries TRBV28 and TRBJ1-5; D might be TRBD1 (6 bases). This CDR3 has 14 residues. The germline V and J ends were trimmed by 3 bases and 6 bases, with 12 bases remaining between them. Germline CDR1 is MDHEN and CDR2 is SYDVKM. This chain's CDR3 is CASSFLRGTQPQHF. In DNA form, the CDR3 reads TGTGCCAGCAGTTTCTTGAGGGGGACTCAGCCCCAGCATTTT.

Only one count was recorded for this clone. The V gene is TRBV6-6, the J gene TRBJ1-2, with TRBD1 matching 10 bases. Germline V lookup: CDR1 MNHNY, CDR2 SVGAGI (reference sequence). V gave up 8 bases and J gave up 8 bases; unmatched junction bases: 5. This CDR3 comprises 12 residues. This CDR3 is CASAGTGEGYTF. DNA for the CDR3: TGTGCCAGCGCGGGGACAGGGGAGGGCTACACCTTC.

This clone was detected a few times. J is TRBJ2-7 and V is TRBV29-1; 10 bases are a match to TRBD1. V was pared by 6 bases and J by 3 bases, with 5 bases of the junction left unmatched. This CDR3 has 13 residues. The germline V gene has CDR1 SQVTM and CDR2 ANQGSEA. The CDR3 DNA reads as TGCAGCGTCTACGGACAGGGGGACTACGAGCAGTACTTC. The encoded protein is CSVYGQGDYEQYF.

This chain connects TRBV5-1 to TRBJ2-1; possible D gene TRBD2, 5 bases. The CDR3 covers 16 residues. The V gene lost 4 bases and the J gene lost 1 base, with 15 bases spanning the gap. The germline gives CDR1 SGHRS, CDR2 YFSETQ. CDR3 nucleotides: TGCGCCAGCAGCGTGGACTCGAGCACGTCCTACAATGAGCAGTTCTTC. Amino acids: CASSVDSSTSYNEQFF.

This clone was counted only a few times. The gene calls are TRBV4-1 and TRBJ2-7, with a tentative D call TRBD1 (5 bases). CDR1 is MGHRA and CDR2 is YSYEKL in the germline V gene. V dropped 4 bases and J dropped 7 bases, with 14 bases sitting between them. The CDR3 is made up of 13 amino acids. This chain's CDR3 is CASSLDTSWEQYF. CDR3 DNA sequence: TGCGCCAGCAGCCTGGACACCTCTTGGGAGCAGTACTTC.

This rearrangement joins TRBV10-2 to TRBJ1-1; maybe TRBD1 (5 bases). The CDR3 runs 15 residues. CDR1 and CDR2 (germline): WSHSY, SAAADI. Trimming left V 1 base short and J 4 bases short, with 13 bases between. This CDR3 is CASSEFRGSGTEAFF. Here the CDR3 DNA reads TGCGCCAGCAGTGAGTTCCGGGGGTCGGGCACTGAAGCTTTCTTT.

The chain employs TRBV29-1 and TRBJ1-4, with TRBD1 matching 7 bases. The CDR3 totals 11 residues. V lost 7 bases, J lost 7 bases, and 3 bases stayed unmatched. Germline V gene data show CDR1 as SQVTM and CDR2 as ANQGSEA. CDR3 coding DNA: TGCAGCGGGGGACAGACTGAAAAACTGTTTTTT. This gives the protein CSGGQTEKLFF.